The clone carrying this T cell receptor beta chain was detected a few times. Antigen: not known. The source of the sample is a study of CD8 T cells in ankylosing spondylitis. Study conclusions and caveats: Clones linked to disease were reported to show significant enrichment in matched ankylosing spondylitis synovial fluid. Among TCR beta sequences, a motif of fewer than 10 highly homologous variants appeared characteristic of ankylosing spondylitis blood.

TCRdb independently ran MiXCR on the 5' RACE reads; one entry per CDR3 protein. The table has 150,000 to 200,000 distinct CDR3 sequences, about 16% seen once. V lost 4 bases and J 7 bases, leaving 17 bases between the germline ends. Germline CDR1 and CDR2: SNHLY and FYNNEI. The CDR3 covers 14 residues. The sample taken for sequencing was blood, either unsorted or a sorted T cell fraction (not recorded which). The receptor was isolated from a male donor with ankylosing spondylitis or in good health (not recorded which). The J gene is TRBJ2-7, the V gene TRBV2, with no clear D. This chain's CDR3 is CASSASADPLEQYF. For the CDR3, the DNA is TGTGCCAGCAGTGCTAGTGCGGATCCTTTGGAGCAGTACTTC.